A single sample gave rise to the 27 T cell receptor beta chains below, sequenced in a study of blood T cell repertoires in COVID-19. TCRdb's copy holds only in-frame clones and misses some; the assay was immunoSEQ multiplex PCR. Among hundreds of thousands of clones listed, around 86% were seen once. What was sequenced was PBMCs or T cells enriched from blood (not recorded which). These receptors were collected from a woman in her forties or fifties who had recovered from COVID-19.

V gene TRBV2 combines with J gene TRBJ1-2, with a possible D match to TRBD1 (6 bases). The CDR3 contains 11 residues. Trimming shortened V by 8 bases and J by 5 bases, and 9 bases separated the two germline ends. Germline assignment: CDR1 SNHLY and CDR2 FYNNEI. The CDR3 reads CASLTGYGYTF. The DNA of the CDR3 is TGTGCCAGCCTCACAGGGTATGGCTACACCTTC.

The chain is built from TRBV9 and TRBJ1-3; TRBD1 might be the D (5 bases). The V gene lost 8 bases and the J gene lost 3 bases, with 15 bases spanning the gap. The CDR3 contains 14 residues. Germline loops: CDR1 SGDLS, CDR2 YYNGEE. CDR3 DNA: TGTGCCAGTTCAGGGTTAATAAATGGAAACACCATATATTTT. Its translation: CASSGLINGNTIYF.

The rearrangement joins TRBV7-9 to TRBJ1-5; D unclear. Germline CDR1 and CDR2: SEHNR and FQNEAQ (reference sequence). The length of the CDR3 is 17 residues. Trimming pared 6 bases from V and 4 bases from J, leaving 22 bases between. The DNA of the CDR3 is TGTGCCAGCAGACCTCCCGCGGCAAACATCTTTAATCAGCCCCAGCATTTT. It specifies CASRPPAANIFNQPQHF.

V gene TRBV7-8 combines with J gene TRBJ2-1, with D hard to call. V lost 4 bases and J lost 7, with 11 bases in between. CDR1 is SGHVS and CDR2 is FQNEAQ in the germline V gene. The CDR3 has 13 amino acids. The CDR3 DNA follows: TGTGCCAGCAGCTCTGGCCTTCAGAATGAGCAGTTCTTC. As protein: CASSSGLQNEQFF.

The rearrangement joins TRBV6-6 to TRBJ1-5; D not certain. Germline V gives CDR1 MNHNY, CDR2 SVGAGI (reference sequence). The CDR3 runs 13 residues. V lost 4 bases, J lost 9 bases, and 13 bases lay in between. CDR3 residues: CASSSDGPGPQHF. The CDR3 DNA follows: TGTGCCAGCAGTTCAGACGGCCCGGGGCCCCAGCATTTT.

The chain couples TRBV30 to TRBJ2-3; 15 bases align to TRBD2. V trimming: 0 bases; J trimming: 4 bases; junction bases outside the gene matches: 11. The CDR3 is made up of 19 amino acids. Per the germline V gene, CDR1 is GTSNPN and CDR2 is SVGIG (reference sequence). The CDR3 protein is CAWSVQRTSGGASSDTQYF. DNA of the CDR3: TGTGCCTGGAGTGTACAGAGGACTAGCGGGGGGGCGAGTTCAGATACGCAGTATTTT.

V usage is TRBV30 and J usage is TRBJ2-7, with 8 bases fitting TRBD2. The J segment lost 3 bases and the V segment lost 3 bases, leaving 4 bases of the junction unmatched. CDR3 length equals 13 residues. CDR1 GTSNPN and CDR2 SVGIG come from the germline V gene (reference sequence). CDR3 sequence: CAWRTGTSYEQYF. The CDR3 DNA is TGTGCCTGGAGAACCGGGACTAGCTACGAGCAGTACTTC.

The rearrangement uses TRBV4-3 and TRBJ2-1; 9 nucleotides agree with TRBD1. Trimming cost V 4 bases and J 12 bases; bases outside gene matches: 4. The CDR3 spans 12 residues. Germline V CDR1 and CDR2: LGHNA, YSLEER. The CDR3 loop reads CASSPGQGRQFF. In DNA form, the CDR3 reads TGCGCCAGCAGCCCGGGACAGGGACGGCAGTTCTTC.

This clone was detected only a few times. V usage is TRBV30 and J usage is TRBJ1-3; a possible D gene is TRBD1 (6 bases). V lost 0 bases, J lost 0 bases, and 9 bases lay in between. CDR3 length: 15 residues. Germline V gene data show CDR1 as GTSNPN and CDR2 as SVGIG (reference sequence). CDR3 in amino acids: CAWSVGARSGNTIYF. CDR3 DNA sequence: TGTGCCTGGAGTGTGGGGGCCCGCTCTGGAAACACCATATATTTT.

V and J are TRBV6-2 or TRBV6-3 and TRBJ2-5; maybe TRBD1 (5 bases). CDR3 length: 15 amino acids. Trimming pared 4 bases from V and 1 base from J, leaving 13 bases between. Germline CDR1 MNHEY, CDR2 SVGEGT. This CDR3 reads CASSLYRGIQETQYF. The CDR3 DNA reads as TGTGCCAGCAGTTTGTATAGGGGTATCCAAGAGACCCAGTACTTC.

The chain recombines TRBV11-2 with TRBJ2-1; D is perhaps TRBD2 (6 bases). Germline values: CDR1 SGHAT, CDR2 FQNNGV. V was clipped by 0 bases and J by 0 bases, with 9 bases between them. The CDR3 loop spans 16 amino acids. CDR3 sequence reads: CASSLEGRSSYNEQFF. DNA of the CDR3: TGTGCCAGCAGCTTAGAGGGGAGGAGCTCCTACAATGAGCAGTTCTTC.

This clone was detected only once. The chain has TRBV11-3 and TRBJ2-5; weak D call: TRBD2 (6 bases). V lost 0 bases to trimming and J lost 3 bases, with 14 bases between them. Germline V gene lookup returns CDR1 SGHNT and CDR2 YENEEA. The CDR3 runs 16 residues. The CDR3 sequence: CASSLDPRGGEETQYF. CDR3 in DNA: TGTGCCAGCAGCTTAGATCCGCGGGGAGGCGAAGAGACCCAGTACTTC.

V usage is TRBV14 and J usage is TRBJ1-2; D unresolved. The CDR3 runs to 13 residues. Looked up from germline, CDR1 is SGHDN and CDR2 is FVKESK. V was trimmed by 0 bases and J by 5 bases, leaving 7 bases between them. CDR3 coding DNA: TGTGCCAGCAGCCAAGATCCCAGTTATGGCTACACCTTC. Translation: CASSQDPSYGYTF.

V gene TRBV14 combines with J gene TRBJ2-5, with 7 bases lining up with TRBD1. Germline V lookup: CDR1 SGHDN, CDR2 FVKESK. The CDR3 length is 15 residues. V dropped 4 bases and J dropped 0; count of bases not matched to a gene: 5. The CDR3 DNA reads as TGTGCCAGCAGCCTAGGGGGCGGGTACCAAGAGACCCAGTACTTC. It yields the protein CASSLGGGYQETQYF. Complete variable domain (other parts from reference TRBV14 and TRBJ2-5): EAGVTQFPSHSVIEKGQTVTLRCDPISGHDNLYWYRRVMGKEIKFLLHFVKESKQDESGMPNNRFLAERTGGTYSTLKVQPAELEDSGVYFCASSLGGGYQETQYFGPGTRLLVL.

The chain recombines TRBV4-3 with TRBJ1-2; D not resolved. Germline V gene data show CDR1 as LGHNA and CDR2 as YSLEER. This CDR3 is 14 amino acids long. V lost 0 bases, J lost 4 bases, and 9 bases lay in between. The CDR3 nucleotides are TGCGCCAGCAGCCAAGATGGGCTCTCCTATGGCTACACCTTC. It is translated as CASSQDGLSYGYTF.

The chain has TRBV7-8 and TRBJ1-1; 7 nucleotides match TRBD1. The CDR3 sequence is 16 residues long. The J segment lost 1 base and the V segment lost 1 base, leaving 6 bases of the junction unmatched. Looked up from germline, CDR1 is SGHVS and CDR2 is FQNEAQ. The chain's CDR3 is CASSLGGGQPNTEAFF. The CDR3 DNA reads as TGTGCCAGCAGCTTAGGTGGGGGACAGCCGAACACTGAAGCTTTCTTT.

This clone was seen just once. The rearrangement uses TRBV30 and TRBJ1-4; a possible D gene is TRBD1 (6 bases). Germline CDR1 reads GTSNPN; CDR2 reads SVGIG (reference sequence). The CDR3 spans 17 residues. The V end was cut by 2 bases, the J end by 5 bases, with 21 bases between. DNA for the CDR3: TGTGCCTGGAGTCTCGCAAGGGGGGGACGGCAAAATGAAAAACTGTTTTTT. Protein: CAWSLARGGRQNEKLFF.

The chain employs TRBV3-1 (or the pseudogene TRBV3-2) and TRBJ2-7; D is undetermined. The CDR3 totals 12 residues. Trimming left V 5 bases short and J 0 bases short, with 5 bases between. The germline CDR1 and CDR2 sequences are LGHDT and YNNKEL (reference sequence). The CDR3 DNA reads TGTGCCAGCAGCTTTAGCTCCTACGAGCAGTACTTC. Its protein is CASSFSSYEQYF.

The rearrangement uses TRBV27 and TRBJ2-2; TRBD1 aligns across 12 bases. J was trimmed by 6 bases and V by 6 bases; bases with no gene match: 5. CDR1 and CDR2 (germline): MNHEY, SMNVEV (reference sequence). The CDR3 covers 15 residues. CDR3 nucleotide sequence: TGTGCCAGCAGGGGACAGGGGGCTTTCGCCGGGGAGCTGTTTTTT. Translation gives CASRGQGAFAGELFF.

The DNA of the CDR3 is TGTGCCAGTAGTCGGGAGGGTGCAGATACGCAGTATTTT. It specifies CASSREGADTQYF. This chain connects TRBV19 to TRBJ2-3; 8 bases align to TRBD2. The CDR3 spans 13 residues. Germline CDR1 and CDR2: LNHDA and SQIVND (reference sequence). The V and J ends lost 5 bases and 4 bases, in that order; junction bases with no gene match: 2. The complete variable domain, with remaining parts taken from reference TRBV19 and TRBJ2-3, reads DGGITQSPKYLFRKEGQNVTLSCEQNLNHDAMYWYRQDPGQGLRLIYYSQIVNDFQKGDIAEGYSVSREKKESFPLTVTSAQKNPTAFYLCASSREGADTQYFGPGTRLTVL.

This clone was seen more than once but under ten times. This sequence joins TRBV5-4 and TRBJ2-3; 9 bases line up with TRBD2. Germline CDR1 reads SGHNT; CDR2 reads YYREEE (reference sequence). The V gene end was trimmed by 2 bases and the J gene end by 6 bases; junction bases not matched to a gene: 10. The CDR3 has 16 amino acids. The DNA for the CDR3 is TGTGCCAGCAGCTTACAGCGGGGGGCCTCGGGGGATACGCAGTATTTT. It yields the protein CASSLQRGASGDTQYF. Full variable domain (remainder filled in from reference TRBV5-4 and TRBJ2-3): ETGVTQSPTHLIKTRGQQVTLRCSSQSGHNTVSWYQQALGQGPQFIFQYYREEENGRGNFPPRFSGLQFPNYSSELNVNALELDDSALYLCASSLQRGASGDTQYFGPGTRLTVL.

This sequence joins TRBV14 and TRBJ2-7; a possible D gene is TRBD1 (7 bases). CDR1 is SGHDN and CDR2 is FVKESK in the germline V gene. This CDR3 spans 15 amino acids. V lost 5 bases to trimming and J lost 5 bases, with 19 bases between them. The CDR3 loop is CASSSYRGLLDEQYF. CDR3 nucleotide sequence: TGTGCCAGCAGCTCTTACAGGGGACTTTTGGACGAGCAGTACTTC.

The V gene is TRBV4-3, the J gene TRBJ2-7; 7 bases align to TRBD2. The CDR3 covers 12 residues. Germline V lookup: CDR1 LGHNA, CDR2 YSLEER. The trim removed 8 bases at V and 5 bases at J, leaving 6 bases unmatched. CDR3 coding DNA: TGCGCCAGCGGAAGTGGGGGGGACGAGCAGTACTTC. Protein: CASGSGGDEQYF.

The chain is built from TRBV5-1 and TRBJ2-1; TRBD2 matches at 10 bases. Germline CDR1 is SGHRS and CDR2 is YFSETQ. This CDR3 is built from 17 residues. With 4 bases clipped from V and 4 bases from J, the junction kept 11 bases outside the gene matches. CDR3 bases: TGCGCCAGCAGCCCCCGTCTAGCGGGAGCTCGGTACAATGAGCAGTTCTTC. It yields the protein CASSPRLAGARYNEQFF.

The chain links TRBV11-3 to TRBJ2-7; D gene unclear. The CDR3 totals 14 residues. Germline V CDR1 and CDR2: SGHNT, YENEEA. Trimming stripped 0 bases from V and 3 bases from J, with 9 bases between. CDR3 amino acids: CASSLDLTNYEQYF. The CDR3 region has the DNA TGTGCCAGCAGCTTAGATCTAACTAACTACGAGCAGTACTTC.

The V and J genes are TRBV4-1 and TRBJ1-2, with TRBD1 identical over 12 bases. Trimming at V came to 2 bases and at J to 4 bases, leaving 2 bases not matched to a gene. The germline V gene encodes CDR1 MGHRA and CDR2 YSYEKL. The CDR3 totals 15 residues. The CDR3 protein is CASSQRGQGAYGYTF. The CDR3, as DNA: TGCGCCAGCAGCCAACGGGGACAGGGGGCCTATGGCTACACCTTC.

This clone turned up a few times. This rearrangement joins TRBV13 to TRBJ1-1; D is perhaps TRBD1 (6 bases). The germline CDR1 and CDR2 sequences are PRHDT and FYEKMQ (reference sequence). V lost 0 bases and J lost 1, with 12 bases in between. The CDR3 has 16 residues. In DNA form, the CDR3 reads TGTGCCAGCAGCTTAGGGGGACACTCCCCGAACACTGAAGCTTTCTTT. Translated, it gives CASSLGGHSPNTEAFF.